These 30 T cell receptor beta chains originate from one sample sequenced in a study of HIV-infected children after antiretroviral therapy interruption. Described treatment: PENTA 11 planned treatment interruption arm or continuous ART arm. Unique molecular identifiers were included in an RNA-based 3' RACE TCR library. TCRdb re-called the 3' RACE reads with MiXCR, one entry per CDR3 protein. The table records approximately 96,000 distinct CDR3 sequences, 6.9% of them present only once. The sample was CD45RA+ CD4+ T cells from PBMCs, pooled from several time points, taken from a donor given antiretroviral therapy, either interrupted or continuous. As for subset: naive CD4+ CD45RA+ CD45RO- T cells. The receptors stem from a pool of human donors with HIV.

In this sample, this clonotype turned up many times. The chain links TRBV11-2 to TRBJ1-2; possibly TRBD1 for D (5 bases). Trimming removed 3 bases from V and 6 bases from J, with 20 bases in between. The germline CDR1 and CDR2 sequences are SGHAT and FQNNGV. The CDR3 sequence is 16 residues long. The CDR3 is CASSFPAQGRKDGYTF. Here the CDR3 DNA reads TGTGCCAGCAGCTTCCCAGCCCAGGGTAGAAAGGATGGCTACACCTTC.

This clonotype was picked up a small number of times. CDR3 in amino acids: CASSPQVPGTVNTGELFF. For the CDR3, the DNA is TGTGCCAGCTCACCACAAGTCCCCGGGACAGTAAACACCGGGGAGCTGTTTTTT. The chain carries TRBV18 and TRBJ2-2, with 7 bases identical to TRBD1. CDR3 length: 18 residues. V shed 1 base and J 2 bases; nucleotides not matched to a gene: 10. CDR1 is KGHSH and CDR2 is LQKENI in the germline V gene.

This clonotype was picked up a small number of times. The CDR3 loop reads CASSPNSKWNTGDYGYTF. For the CDR3, the DNA is TGTGCCAGCTCACCAAATTCGAAATGGAATACGGGGGACTATGGCTACACCTTC. The chain combines TRBV18 with TRBJ1-2; D possibly corresponds to TRBD1 (5 bases). Germline CDR1 is KGHSH and CDR2 is LQKENI. Trimming shortened V by 2 bases and J by 3 bases, and 22 bases separated the two germline ends. CDR3 length: 18 amino acids.

The table lists this clonotype with many counts. This chain joins TRBV9 and TRBJ2-5; D possibly corresponds to TRBD1 (6 bases). The CDR3 runs to 18 residues. The V gene lost 4 bases and the J gene lost 2 bases, with 24 bases spanning the gap. In germline, CDR1 is SGDLS, CDR2 YYNGEE. CDR3 bases: TGTGCCAGCAGCCCGTCGATTGGGACAACTCTCTGGCAAGAGACCCAGTACTTC. Translated, it gives CASSPSIGTTLWQETQYF.

This clonotype was detected many times. The chain has TRBV29-1 and TRBJ2-7; weak D call: TRBD2 (6 bases). V was shortened by 1 base and J by 5 bases, with 9 bases between the two germline ends. CDR1 is SQVTM and CDR2 is ANQGSEA in the germline V gene. The CDR3 totals 12 residues. CDR3 protein: CSVEVTGDEQYF. The CDR3 nucleotides are TGCAGCGTTGAAGTCACGGGGGACGAGCAGTACTTC.

This clonotype has at least ten counts. The chain is built from TRBV5-1 and TRBJ1-6, with D possibly being TRBD1 (6 bases). The CDR3 loop spans 16 amino acids. V lost 5 bases and J 13 bases, leaving 25 bases between the germline ends. Germline CDR1 is SGHRS and CDR2 is YFSETQ. CDR3 nucleotide sequence: TGCGCCAGCAGGACAAGCGGACAGAGAACCTTTGGGCCCCTCCACTTT. This translates into CASRTSGQRTFGPLHF.

This clonotype was seen repeatedly, ten times or more. The chain couples TRBV10-3 to TRBJ2-3; 11 bases align to TRBD1. CDR1 is ENHRY and CDR2 is SYGVKD in the germline V gene. The V gene end was trimmed by 3 bases and the J gene end by 3 bases; junction bases not matched to a gene: 2. The CDR3 length is 15 residues. Here the CDR3 reads CAISDGTGGTDTQYF. The CDR3 bases are TGTGCCATCAGTGATGGGACAGGGGGGACAGATACGCAGTATTTT.

The chain employs TRBV10-3 and TRBJ1-1; 7 bases fit TRBD1. Per the germline V gene, CDR1 is ENHRY and CDR2 is SYGVKD. This CDR3 spans 14 amino acids. J lost 1 base, V lost 10 bases, and 9 bases had no gene match. The CDR3 protein is CATTRQGQNTEAFF. CDR3 nucleotides: TGTGCCACCACTAGACAGGGTCAGAACACTGAAGCTTTCTTT.

This clonotype was counted many times. The J gene is TRBJ2-1, the V gene TRBV5-4; TRBD2 is a possible D gene (6 bases). The V end was cut by 0 bases, the J end by 9 bases, with 13 bases between. Looked up from germline, CDR1 is SGHNT and CDR2 is YYREEE (reference sequence). The CDR3 runs to 14 residues. CDR3 residues: CASSLDAGWGEQFF. For the CDR3, the DNA is TGTGCCAGCAGCTTGGATGCGGGATGGGGTGAGCAGTTCTTC.

This clonotype was observed at least ten times. J is TRBJ1-1 and V is TRBV2, with a tentative D call TRBD1 (6 bases). The CDR3 totals 14 residues. CDR1 SNHLY and CDR2 FYNNEI come from the germline V gene. V lost 7 bases and J lost 5, with 17 bases in between. The CDR3 here is CASTLEQGGTEAFF. In DNA, the CDR3 is TGTGCCAGCACATTGGAACAGGGAGGAACTGAAGCTTTCTTT. Variable domain in full (rest from reference TRBV2 and TRBJ1-1): EPEVTQTPSHQVTQMGQEVILRCVPISNHLYFYWYRQILGQKVEFLVSFYNNEISEKSEIFDDQFSVERPDGSNFTLKIRSTKLEDSAMYFCASTLEQGGTEAFFGQGTRLTVV.

This clonotype was detected ten times or more. The chain links TRBV18 to TRBJ2-7; D could derive from TRBD1 or TRBD2 (5 bases each). V was clipped by 3 bases and J by 2 bases, with 11 bases between them. This CDR3 is 14 amino acids long. Germline V gives CDR1 KGHSH, CDR2 LQKENI. The CDR3 sequence: CASSPPGQTYEQYF. CDR3 bases: TGTGCCAGCTCACCCCCGGGGCAGACCTACGAGCAGTACTTC. Variable domain in full (rest from reference TRBV18 and TRBJ2-7): NAGVMQNPRHLVRRRGQEARLRCSPMKGHSHVYWYRQLPEEGLKFMVYLQKENIIDESGMPKERFSAEFPKEGPSILRIQQVVRGDSAAYFCASSPPGQTYEQYFGPGTRLTVT.

This clonotype was recorded at least ten times. This rearrangement joins TRBV30 to TRBJ2-5, with D possibly being TRBD2 (7 bases). Trimming stripped 4 bases from V and 8 bases from J, with 20 bases between. The CDR3 length is 14 residues. Germline loops: CDR1 GTSNPN, CDR2 SVGIG (reference sequence). CDR3 sequence (DNA): TGTGCCTGGACCCCCCGGGGGGCCGGAGAAACCCAGTACTTC. Its protein is CAWTPRGAGETQYF.

This clonotype was recorded at least ten times. This sequence joins TRBV12-5 and TRBJ2-2; perhaps D is TRBD1 or TRBD2 (5 bases each). Trimming removed 6 bases from V and 1 base from J, with 15 bases in between. The CDR3 is made up of 16 amino acids. Germline V gives CDR1 LGHNT, CDR2 FRNRAP. The CDR3 sequence is CASGSPPGLNTGELFF. The CDR3 bases are TGTGCTAGTGGCTCTCCTCCGGGGCTGAACACCGGGGAGCTGTTTTTT.

Ten or more counts support this clonotype. The V gene is TRBV6-6, the J gene TRBJ2-1; D unresolved. The CDR3 runs to 10 residues. The V end lost 6 bases, the J end lost 7 bases, and 4 bases lay between the germline ends. Germline V gene data show CDR1 as MNHNY and CDR2 as SVGAGI (reference sequence). In nucleotides, the CDR3 is TGTGCCAGCAGCAAAAATGAGCAGTTCTTC. This gives the protein CASSKNEQFF.

This clonotype was observed a few times. The chain links TRBV7-9 to TRBJ1-1; 8 bases map to TRBD1. The CDR3 covers 14 residues. Germline CDR1 reads SEHNR; CDR2 reads FQNEAQ (reference sequence). V lost 1 base, J lost 3 bases, and 1 base stayed unmatched. CDR3 bases: TGTGCCAGCAGCTTAGAGGACAGGGACACTGAAGCTTTCTTT. Its protein product is CASSLEDRDTEAFF.

The chain links TRBV6-5 to TRBJ2-5, with 11 bases identical to TRBD2. The CDR3 has 16 residues. V shed 0 bases, J shed 5 bases, and the junction held 5 bases outside the gene matches. Germline values: CDR1 MNHEY, CDR2 SVGAGI. This chain's CDR3 is CASSYSASGRFETQYF. CDR3 sequence (DNA): TGTGCCAGCAGTTACTCGGCTAGCGGGAGGTTTGAGACCCAGTACTTC.

Details on this clonotype: This may arise from a read error, as a much more abundant clone is one base away. The J gene is TRBJ1-4, the V gene TRBV18; D not resolved. The V and J ends lost 4 bases and 12 bases respectively, with 15 bases between them. Germline V CDR1 and CDR2: KGHSH, LQKENI. CDR3 length equals 13 residues. The CDR3, as DNA: TGTGCCAGCTCACAGGCCCGGGAGGAAGAACTGTTTTTT. This encodes CASSQAREEELFF.

This clonotype showed up many times. The V and J genes are TRBV5-5 and TRBJ2-3; TRBD2 matches at 14 bases. The trim removed 6 bases at V and 1 base at J, leaving 13 bases unmatched. The CDR3 is 19 residues long. The germline V gene encodes CDR1 SGHKS and CDR2 YYEKEE (reference sequence). This CDR3 is CASIPSSGLAGGRTDTQYF. Here the CDR3 DNA reads TGTGCCAGCATTCCTTCGAGCGGACTAGCGGGGGGACGCACAGATACGCAGTATTTT.

In this sample, this clonotype turned up many times. The genes are TRBV7-9 and TRBJ1-1; D is unresolved. V was cut by 4 bases and J by 3 bases, with 6 bases left in between. This CDR3 contains 12 residues. Looked up from germline, CDR1 is SEHNR and CDR2 is FQNEAQ (reference sequence). This CDR3 is CASSSSDTEAFF. The CDR3 bases are TGTGCCAGCAGCTCCTCGGACACTGAAGCTTTCTTT.

This clonotype occurred many times. The V and J genes are TRBV28 and TRBJ1-2; D is ambiguous. Germline CDR1 and CDR2: MDHEN and SYDVKM. The germline V and J ends were trimmed by 3 bases and 8 bases, with 10 bases remaining between them. This CDR3 contains 12 residues. This chain's CDR3 is CASSFREYGYTF. CDR3 bases: TGTGCCAGCAGTTTCCGGGAATACGGCTACACCTTC.

This clonotype showed up many times. The V call is TRBV5-1, the J call TRBJ1-1; the D is unclear. Germline-derived CDR1 and CDR2 are SGHRS and YFSETQ. Trimming removed 0 bases from V and 1 base from J, with 13 bases in between. This CDR3 spans 16 amino acids. CDR3 bases: TGCGCCAGCAGCTTGGGCCTGATAGACTCGAACACTGAAGCTTTCTTT. Protein sequence: CASSLGLIDSNTEAFF. The whole variable domain, remainder taken from reference TRBV5-1 and TRBJ1-1, is KAGVTQTPRYLIKTRGQQVTLSCSPISGHRSVSWYQQTPGQGLQFLFEYFSETQRNKGNFPGRFSGRQFSNSRSEMNVSTLELGDSALYLCASSLGLIDSNTEAFFGQGTRLTVV.

This clonotype was found many times. V gene TRBV5-1 combines with J gene TRBJ2-3; D possibly corresponds to TRBD2 (6 bases). From germline, CDR1 is SGHRS and CDR2 YFSETQ. The V end was cut by 2 bases, the J end by 0 bases, with 10 bases between. The length of the CDR3 is 15 residues. CDR3: CASSFEGTSTDTQYF. Written as DNA, the CDR3 is TGCGCCAGCAGCTTCGAGGGGACTAGCACAGATACGCAGTATTTT.

In this sample, this clonotype turned up many times. This chain connects TRBV11-2 to TRBJ2-1; 8 bases match TRBD2. This CDR3 contains 16 residues. Losses at the gene ends were 3 bases for V and 6 bases for J; bases not matched to a gene: 10. Germline-derived CDR1 and CDR2 are SGHAT and FQNNGV. CDR3 protein: CASSFAYGGAANEQFF. In DNA form, the CDR3 reads TGTGCCAGCAGCTTCGCGTACGGGGGGGCCGCCAATGAGCAGTTCTTC.

The table lists this clonotype with many counts. The gene calls are TRBV12-3 or TRBV12-4 and TRBJ2-1, with D perhaps being TRBD1 or TRBD2 (6 bases each). V lost 8 bases to trimming and J lost 7 bases, with 21 bases between them. CDR3 size: 15 residues. The CDR3 nucleotides read TGTGCCAGCGGTGCTAGGGGGGCCGGTTTAAATGAGCAGTTCTTC. Amino acid sequence: CASGARGAGLNEQFF.

The table lists this clonotype with many counts. Compared with germline, one end of the junction differs, possibly owing to a read error. The genes are TRBV30 and TRBJ2-3; possible D gene TRBD2, 6 bases. In germline, CDR1 is GTSNPN, CDR2 SVGIG (reference sequence). This CDR3 is 15 amino acids long. CDR3: CAWRGLGGSAETLYF. CDR3 DNA: TGTGCCTGGAGGGGACTGGGGGGAAGTGCAGAAACGCTGTATTTT. Full variable domain (missing parts from reference TRBV30 and TRBJ2-3): SQTIHQWPATLVQPVGSPLSLECTVEGTSNPNLYWYRQAAGRGLQLLFYSVGIGQISSEVPQNLSASRPQDRQFILSSKKLLLSDSGFYLCAWRGLGGSAETLYFGPGTRLTVL.

This clonotype has a count of ten or more. This chain links TRBV29-1 with TRBJ1-3; no reliable D call. Germline loops: CDR1 SQVTM, CDR2 ANQGSEA. Deletions cut 4 bases from V and 0 bases from J, with 7 bases between. This CDR3 region has 13 residues. CDR3 nucleotide sequence: TGCAGCGTTGGGTGGAGCTCTGGAAACACCATATATTTT. Encoded protein: CSVGWSSGNTIYF.

This clonotype has ten or more counts. CDR3 nucleotides: TGTGCCAGCAGCTTGGCTGTACAGGGGGGCTACGAGCAGTACTTC. Translation: CASSLAVQGGYEQYF. The chain joins TRBV5-5 to TRBJ2-7; 8 nucleotides line up with TRBD1. V dropped 0 bases and J dropped 3; count of bases not matched to a gene: 5. Per the germline V gene, CDR1 is SGHKS and CDR2 is YYEKEE (reference sequence). This CDR3 is built from 15 residues.

V usage is TRBV11-1 and J usage is TRBJ2-5; TRBD1 matches at 9 bases. The trim removed 5 bases at V and 5 bases at J, leaving 12 bases unmatched. Germline loops: CDR1 SGHAT, CDR2 FQDESV (reference sequence). The CDR3 is 16 residues long. Written as DNA, the CDR3 is TGTGCCAGCAGCGCACGGGGACAGGGATTTCGTGAGACCCAGTACTTC. Protein product: CASSARGQGFRETQYF.

The CDR3 DNA reads as TGTGCCAGCAGCGGACACCTCCTGGGCGGCGGTTCACCCCTCCACTTT. Translated, it gives CASSGHLLGGGSPLHF. The chain recombines TRBV7-2 with TRBJ1-6, with D possibly matching TRBD1 (5 bases). CDR1 and CDR2 from the germline V gene are SGHTA and FQGNSA. V lost 5 bases and J lost 9, with 20 bases in between. The CDR3 is 16 residues long. Filled out from reference TRBV7-2 and TRBJ1-6, the complete variable domain reads GAGVSQSPSNKVTEKGKDVELRCDPISGHTALYWYRQSLGQGLEFLIYFQGNSAPDKSGLPSDRFSAERTGGSVSTLTIQRTQQEDSAVYLCASSGHLLGGGSPLHFGNGTRLTVT.

This clonotype was observed many times. The junction differs from germline at one of its ends, possibly a read error. The chain couples TRBV9 to TRBJ1-2; no clear D gene. The CDR3 contains 13 residues. Germline V gene lookup returns CDR1 SGDLS and CDR2 YYNGEE. CDR3 sequence reads: CASSPGSYYGYTF. CDR3 nucleotide sequence: TGTGCCAGCAGCCCCGGGTCCTATTATGGCTATACCTTC.